Listed below are T cell receptor beta chains from one sample, sequenced in a study of cytomegalovirus exposure and HLA in healthy donors. TCRdb's copy holds only in-frame clones and misses some; the assay was immunoSEQ multiplex PCR. The sample records roughly 60,000 clones, almost 97% being singletons. Sequenced sample: PBMCs. Every receptor here comes from a woman under 30 in good health and CMV-seronegative. Both conserved end residues are part of each CDR3. D genes are given only for firm matches. Only part of the rows carry a size: once, few, many, or a class if the clone is expanded.

D gene	clone size	V gene	J gene	CDR3 protein	CDR3 DNA
TRBD1	-	TRBV30	TRBJ2-1	CAWSAGTGNNEQFF	TGTGCCTGGAGTGCCGGGACAGGAAACAATGAGCAGTTCTTC
TRBD2	-	TRBV9	TRBJ2-5	CASSVGASGGAQQTQYF	TGTGCCAGCAGCGTAGGGGCTAGCGGGGGGGCCCAGCAGACCCAGTACTTC
TRBD2	-	TRBV6-5	TRBJ2-7	CASSYGPSGAYEQYF	TGTGCCAGCAGTTACGGGCCTAGCGGGGCCTACGAGCAGTACTTC
-	-	TRBV5-4	TRBJ2-3	CASSLSTDTQYF	TGTGCCAGCAGCCTTAGCACAGATACGCAGTATTTT
TRBD2	-	TRBV7-9	TRBJ2-5	CASSPYGRAGETQYF	TGTGCCAGCAGCCCCTACGGGAGGGCAGGGGAGACCCAGTACTTC
-	-	TRBV9	TRBJ2-1	CASSGPVGRLGAEQFF	TGTGCCAGCAGCGGACCCGTGGGGCGGCTCGGTGCTGAGCAGTTCTTC
TRBD2	-	TRBV5-4	TRBJ2-5	CASTQAGGLGETQYF	TGTGCCAGCACCCAAGCGGGGGGGCTCGGGGAGACCCAGTACTTC
-	-	TRBV5-4	TRBJ1-3	CASSLGAGAFSGNTIYF	TGTGCCAGCAGCTTGGGGGCAGGGGCCTTCTCTGGAAACACCATATATTTT
-	-	TRBV28	TRBJ1-4	CASSLYLQAANEKLFF	TGTGCCAGCAGTTTATACCTCCAGGCAGCTAATGAAAAACTGTTTTTT
-	once	TRBV11-2	TRBJ2-1	CASSLDQGSFYNEQFF	TGTGCCAGCAGCTTAGACCAGGGGTCGTTTTACAATGAGCAGTTCTTC
-	-	TRBV7-9	TRBJ2-3	CASRKADREKQYF	TGTGCCAGCCGAAAAGCGGACCGCGAGAAGCAGTATTTT
-	-	TRBV7-2	TRBJ2-3	CASSLGAGGLSDTQYF	TGTGCCAGCAGCTTAGGGGCAGGGGGGCTTTCAGATACGCAGTATTTT
TRBD1	once	TRBV7-2	TRBJ2-7	CASSQPGTGPYEQYF	TGTGCCAGCAGCCAACCCGGGACAGGCCCCTACGAGCAGTACTTC
-	-	TRBV11-3	TRBJ1-5	CASSSLLLGDDRPQHF	TGTGCCAGCAGCTCGCTCTTGTTGGGAGACGATCGTCCCCAGCATTTT
TRBD2	-	TRBV4-1	TRBJ2-2	CASSRGGEAGELFF	TGCGCCAGCAGCCGGGGGGGGGAGGCCGGGGAGCTGTTTTTT
-	once	TRBV7-2	TRBJ1-3	CASSPGGQPGNTIYF	TGTGCCAGCAGCCCGGGGGGGCAGCCTGGAAACACCATATATTTT
-	-	TRBV19	TRBJ2-1	CASGGRPAVYEQFF	TGTGCCTCCGGGGGTCGACCTGCGGTATATGAGCAGTTCTTC
-	once	TRBV6-6	TRBJ2-7	CATWGEPSYEQYF	TGTGCCACCTGGGGGGAACCCTCCTACGAGCAGTACTTC
TRBD2	-	TRBV4-2	TRBJ2-1	CASSQVPGGEGRSYNEQFF	TGTGCCAGCAGCCAAGTCCCCGGGGGGGAGGGCCGGTCCTACAATGAGCAGTTCTTC
-	once	TRBV7-9	TRBJ1-1	CASGLGAGTEAFF	TGTGCCAGCGGGTTGGGAGCGGGCACTGAAGCTTTTTTT
-	-	TRBV7-2	TRBJ2-1	CASSPPPRGYNEQFF	TGTGCCAGCAGCCCGCCTCCGCGCGGTTACAATGAGCAGTTCTTC
TRBD1	-	TRBV6-6	TRBJ1-3	CASRTGTGGNTIYF	TGTGCCAGCAGAACCGGGACAGGGGGAAACACCATATATTTT